This entry is about one T cell receptor beta chain. Its antigen remains undetermined. No much larger clone exists at a distance of one base, and base qualities are not known. The time point label, as the study defines it: about 28 days (+/-7) after the second vaccine dose. AZD1222 recipients with second doses at about 4 weeks or about 12 weeks were pooled, because spike-specific TCR depth and breadth did not differ between schedules. The vaccinee samples were drawn from two UK trials, COV001 and COV002, one of which was a single-blind randomized controlled phase 2/3 trial testing AZD1222 (ChAdOx1 nCoV-19) in healthy adults. For TCRbeta chain sequencing, PBMC samples from trial participants were taken at day 0 and at day 28 after the second dose. The CDR3 regions of human TCRbeta chains were analyzed by immunosequencing. For the original study's pipeline: Repertoire TCRs were checked for matches against a reference library of SARS-CoV-2-specific TCRs that had been generated using the MIRA antigen-specificity platform. Breadth was defined as the fraction of unique TCRs that were SARS-CoV-2-associated, and depth was defined as the fraction of total T cells that were SARS-CoV-2-associated. Using the MIRA data, each spike-specific TCR was mapped to the spike region that the TCR reacts to and placed in a CD4 or CD8 class. Log10-transformed breadth and depth values were compared by one-way ANOVA with Sidak's multiple comparisons tests. As stored in TCRdb, this immuneACCESS dataset retains in-frame rearrangements with V and J assigned. A fraction of the clones does not appear; measured against another copy, unresolved V genes explain less than half of the discrepancy, and the remainder lacks a known reason. V, J and clone size are those of that table, while D and trimming were read from the DNA. The sample includes 150,000 or so clones, with approximately 91% observed a single time. Together, the top ten hold less than 1.3% of the sample.

Sequences LNHNV (CDR1) and YYDKDF (CDR2) are obtained from the germline V gene (reference sequence). From its cysteine to its phenylalanine, the CDR3 spans 14 amino acids. Only the CDR3 part of the read is kept: 42 bases, read in frame from the first base. V is cut back by 1 base and J by 6 bases, with 4 bases in the junction unmatched. The sample originates from a study of T cell responses to AZD1222 COVID-19 vaccine (dated by TCRdb to about 2021). Broadly, across the study: TCR sequencing was performed for 230 to 250 trial participants, of whom 200 to 220 were given two doses of AZD1222 and some 26 were given two doses of MenACWY control vaccine. Trial participants were enrolled into age subgroups of 18-55, 56-69 and 70-plus years, which contained 148, 28 and 57 TCR-sequenced participants, respectively.

What the research found in general, with its limitations: Conclusions about previously exposed vaccinees were limited because only five to seven AZD1222 recipients were SARS-CoV-2 seropositive at baseline. Participants were mostly white British, with more females than males. The authors suggested clonal diversity may have been underestimated. Because no day 14 peak-response samples were available, the repertoires could be characterized only after the peak T cell response. After two AZD1222 doses, spike-specific TCR breadth and depth were significantly higher than at day 0 and than in MenACWY recipients. The 56-69-year group was small, and its depth increase did not reach significance, likely because of low power. CD4 TCRs associated with the vaccine covered the entire spike protein, and the dominant responses were in regions 160-218 and 743-854. Reportedly, close to half of the unique spike-specific TCRs recognized epitopes lying outside the regions that are mutated in the B.1.351 and B.1.1.7 variants.

The receptor comes from an adult who received the AZD1222 COVID-19 vaccine. The specimen was peripheral blood, collected 28 days after the second AZD1222 dose. Recombination connected TRBV15 to TRBJ2-5; 8 bases in the junction line up with TRBD2. The nucleotide sequence is given as TGTGCCACCAGCAGAGGCGGGAGGAGCCAGACCCAGTACTTC. This gives the protein CATSRGGRSQTQYF.